These 3 T cell receptor beta chains were sequenced from one sample in a study of CD8 T cells in Susac syndrome. Random-hexamer reverse transcription was applied to roughly 0.45 to 1 ug RNA. Via MiXCR, TCRdb re-called the immunoSEQ multiplex PCR reads, giving one row per CDR3 protein. This sample has 170,000 or so distinct CDR3 sequences, with 90% to 97% found just once. The sequencing input was CD4+ T cells from PBMCs. The receptors stem from a human donor with Susac syndrome.

The chain employs TRBV15 and TRBJ2-3; 11 positions agree with TRBD2. The CDR3 runs to 16 residues. Per the germline V gene, CDR1 is LNHNV and CDR2 is YYDKDF (reference sequence). The trim removed 4 bases at V and 0 bases at J, leaving 3 bases unmatched. The CDR3 loop reads CATSIAGGPSTDTQYF. The CDR3 DNA follows: TGTGCCACCAGCATAGCGGGAGGGCCAAGCACAGATACGCAGTATTTT.

V usage is TRBV12-3 or TRBV12-4 and J usage is TRBJ1-2; weak D call: TRBD1 (5 bases). This CDR3 region has 13 residues. V dropped 7 bases and J dropped 9 bases, with 18 bases sitting between them. The CDR3, as DNA: TGTGCCAGCACCGGGGCGGGCTACGGACGCTACACCTTC. It specifies CASTGAGYGRYTF.

The chain uses TRBV29-1 and TRBJ1-2; 7 positions match TRBD1. In germline, CDR1 is SQVTM, CDR2 ANQGSEA. CDR3 length: 15 amino acids. J gave up 2 bases and V 3 bases, and 9 bases lay outside the gene matches. DNA of the CDR3: TGCAGCGTTGATGGCAGGGGGAAATACAACTATGGCTACACCTTC. The encoded protein is CSVDGRGKYNYGYTF.